The clone carrying this TCR beta chain was found a few times. Its antigen is as yet unknown. This record belongs to a study of blood T cells in healthy people across ages. Overall study: Template-switching capture recovered about one barcoded beta molecule per two T cells.

General study findings and limits: Older age coincided with a roughly linear decline in TCR beta diversity per million T cells. It was not possible, with unsorted PBMCs, to conclusively compare naive and antigen-experienced cells.

They isolated at least 7 million PBMCs from each sample. Next came a second PCR, run for roughly 6 to 11 cycles, which used a sample-barcoded 5' primer along with a J-beta primer mix. In TCRdb, the 5' RACE reads were re-called with MiXCR into one record per CDR3 protein. The sample consists of roughly 640,000 distinct CDR3 sequences, approximately 30% of them appearing once. CDR1 is SGDLS, CDR2 YYNGEE, per germline. The CDR3 has 17 amino acids. Trimming cost V 2 bases and J 8 bases; bases outside gene matches: 11. The chain combines TRBV9 with TRBJ2-1; the match to TRBD2 covers 12 bases. This sequence originates from an elderly woman in good health. The sample comprised blood. The CDR3 is CASSVDPSGGAVDEQFF. CDR3 DNA sequence: TGTGCCAGCAGCGTGGATCCTAGCGGGGGGGCCGTAGATGAGCAGTTCTTC.